The 25 T cell receptor beta chains below were found in one sample sequenced in a study of OX40 agonist ivuxolimab in advanced cancers. Libraries were prepared by immunoSEQ multiplex PCR; TCRdb keeps only in-frame clonotypes and omits some of them. The sample shows some 65,000 clones, roughly 87% of them seen only once. Sequencing used CD4+ or CD8+ T cells sorted from blood, obtained in a trial of the OX40 agonist ivuxolimab. The receptors shown here come from an adult with an advanced solid tumor such as melanoma, head and neck, liver or kidney cancer.

The V call is TRBV27, the J call TRBJ2-7, with 7 bases identical to TRBD1. The germline V gene encodes CDR1 MNHEY and CDR2 SMNVEV (reference sequence). The CDR3 is 15 amino acids. V gave up 5 bases and J gave up 4 bases; unmatched junction bases: 11. In DNA form, the CDR3 reads TGTGCCAGCAGTCCACCCGACAGGGCACGGTACGAGCAGTACTTC. As protein: CASSPPDRARYEQYF.

The table lists this clone with a count of one. This sequence joins TRBV7-9 and TRBJ1-1; unclear D gene. The CDR3 runs 17 residues. Trimming cost V 3 bases and J 0 bases, with 17 bases left between them. Per the germline V gene, CDR1 is SEHNR and CDR2 is FQNEAQ (reference sequence). DNA of the CDR3: TGTGCCAGCAGCTTTTCTTCCAGCCTACGTATGAACACTGAAGCTTTCTTT. Its protein product is CASSFSSSLRMNTEAFF. The entire variable domain, with the rest obtained from reference TRBV7-9 and TRBJ1-1, is as follows: DTGVSQNPRHKITKRGQNVTFRCDPISEHNRLYWYRQTLGQGPEFLTYFQNEAQLEKSRLLSDRFSAERPKGSFSTLEIQRTEQGDSAMYLCASSFSSSLRMNTEAFFGQGTRLTVV.

The gene calls are TRBV19 and TRBJ1-5; 11 bases are shared with TRBD1. The CDR3 spans 19 residues. The V and J ends lost 5 bases and 2 bases, in that order; junction bases with no gene match: 14. Germline values: CDR1 LNHDA, CDR2 SQIVND (reference sequence). CDR3 DNA sequence: TGTGCCAGTAGTCTCCGGACAGGGGGCAATCTGGGGGGCAATCAGCCCCAGCATTTT. It codes for CASSLRTGGNLGGNQPQHF.

V and J are TRBV4-2 and TRBJ2-5, with D hard to call. The CDR3 is 12 residues long. Trimming shortened V by 2 bases and J by 1 base, and 2 bases separated the two germline ends. The V gene's germline CDR1 is LGHNA and CDR2 YNFKEQ. CDR3 coding DNA: TGTGCCAGCAGCCAATCCCAAGAGACCCAGTACTTC. This translates into CASSQSQETQYF.

The CDR3: CASSFSWGANYGYTF. The DNA for the CDR3 is TGTGCCAGCAGCTTCAGTTGGGGAGCTAACTATGGCTACACCTTC. The rearrangement links TRBV7-9 to TRBJ1-2; D is unclear. V lost 3 bases and J 0 bases, leaving 11 bases between the germline ends. The CDR3 sequence is 15 residues long. The germline V gene has CDR1 SEHNR and CDR2 FQNEAQ (reference sequence).

This clone was seen only a few times. The rearrangement links TRBV7-2 to TRBJ1-4, with no clear D. Trimming left V 1 base short and J 8 bases short, with 17 bases between. The CDR3 has 16 amino acids. CDR1 and CDR2 (germline): SGHTA, FQGNSA. Here the CDR3 reads CASSLGMGAQTEKLFF. Here the CDR3 DNA reads TGTGCCAGCAGCTTAGGGATGGGCGCTCAGACGGAAAAACTGTTTTTT.

V is TRBV10-1 and J is TRBJ2-3; D not resolved. The CDR3 runs 13 residues. Germline V gene sequence: CDR1 WNHNN, CDR2 SYGVQD (reference sequence). V was pared by 3 bases and J by 4 bases, with 8 bases between. The CDR3 is CASSDHLADTQYF. The CDR3 DNA sequence: TGCGCCAGCAGTGACCACCTCGCAGATACGCAGTATTTT.

This chain joins TRBV18 and TRBJ2-1; D perhaps matches TRBD2 (6 bases). V gave up 3 bases and J gave up 4 bases, with 13 bases separating them. CDR3 length equals 15 residues. The V gene's germline CDR1 is KGHSH and CDR2 LQKENI. Here the CDR3 reads CASSPQAGRYNEQFF. CDR3 DNA sequence: TGTGCCAGCTCACCGCAGGCGGGGAGGTACAATGAGCAGTTCTTC.

The chain is built from TRBV6-5 and TRBJ2-1, with D perhaps matching TRBD1 (7 bases). This CDR3 comprises 15 residues. The germline V and J ends were trimmed by 2 bases and 8 bases, with 16 bases remaining between them. Per the germline V gene, CDR1 is MNHEY and CDR2 is SVGAGI. The chain's CDR3 is CASSYAPGGSDEQFF. The DNA of the CDR3 is TGTGCCAGCAGTTACGCGCCAGGGGGGTCGGATGAGCAGTTCTTC.

This chain connects TRBV4-3 to TRBJ1-2; TRBD1 matches 7 bases. Trimming took 1 base from V and 4 from J; bases not matched to a gene: 6. Looked up from germline, CDR1 is LGHNA and CDR2 is YSLEER. There are 15 residues in the CDR3. The CDR3 DNA sequence: TGCGCCAGCAGCCAAGGCGACAGGGAAAGCTATGGCTACACCTTC. Protein: CASSQGDRESYGYTF.

J is TRBJ2-7 and V is TRBV5-8; D remains ambiguous. The CDR3 contains 16 residues. Trimming shortened V by 1 base and J by 3 bases, and 17 bases separated the two germline ends. Germline loops: CDR1 SGHTS, CDR2 YDEGEE. DNA of the CDR3: TGTGCCAGCAGCTTGACCAGGCCTGATCGTTTCTACGAGCAGTACTTC. Translated, it gives CASSLTRPDRFYEQYF.

V gene TRBV7-2 combines with J gene TRBJ2-7; a possible D gene is TRBD2 (7 bases). The V and J ends lost 0 bases and 2 bases respectively, with 20 bases between them. The CDR3 sequence is 18 residues long. The germline V gene has CDR1 SGHTA and CDR2 FQGNSA. CDR3 sequence (DNA): TGTGCCAGCAGCTTAGCCGACCCCCTGCTCGGGGGGCCCTACGAGCAGTACTTC. This gives the protein CASSLADPLLGGPYEQYF.

The chain carries TRBV29-1 and TRBJ1-1; no clear D. Looked up from germline, CDR1 is SQVTM and CDR2 is ANQGSEA. The CDR3 sequence is 15 residues long. The ends were cut back, 4 bases at V and 0 bases at J, with 15 bases in the middle. Here the CDR3 DNA reads TGCAGCGTTGTTAGCTTACGACATATGAACACTGAAGCTTTCTTT. Translating it yields CSVVSLRHMNTEAFF. Full variable domain (outside the CDR3, taken from reference TRBV29-1 and TRBJ1-1): SAVISQKPSRDICQRGTSLTIQCQVDSQVTMMFWYRQQPGQSLTLIATANQGSEATYESGFVIDKFPISRPNLTFSTLTVSNMSPEDSSIYLCSVVSLRHMNTEAFFGQGTRLTVV.

Only one count was recorded for this clone. Here the CDR3 DNA reads TGTGCCAGCAGTTACTACAGGGCAACTAATGAAAAACTGTTTTTT. This codes for CASSYYRATNEKLFF. The rearrangement joins TRBV6-5 to TRBJ1-4; D may be TRBD1 (6 bases). Trimming took off 1 base at V and 0 bases at J, with 6 bases between the two ends. The CDR3 has 15 amino acids. The germline CDR1 and CDR2 sequences are MNHEY and SVGAGI.

The rearrangement links TRBV30 to TRBJ1-6; 8 bases are a match to TRBD1. Germline CDR1 and CDR2: GTSNPN and SVGIG (reference sequence). The CDR3 is 14 residues long. V dropped 7 bases and J dropped 10; count of bases not matched to a gene: 12. This CDR3 reads CAFNPTGGKSPLHF. For the CDR3, the DNA is TGTGCCTTCAATCCCACAGGGGGTAAATCACCCCTCCACTTT.

The chain has TRBV7-2 and TRBJ1-3; 8 bases agree with TRBD1. Per the germline V gene, CDR1 is SGHTA and CDR2 is FQGNSA. The length of the CDR3 is 14 residues. V shed 2 bases and J 7 bases; nucleotides not matched to a gene: 4. CDR3 protein: CASSLSGQANTIYF. In DNA, the CDR3 is TGTGCCAGCAGCTTATCGGGACAGGCGAACACCATATATTTT.

This rearrangement joins TRBV7-9 to TRBJ1-5; TRBD1 matches 7 bases. The CDR3 is made up of 14 amino acids. Germline V gives CDR1 SEHNR, CDR2 FQNEAQ (reference sequence). J gave up 6 bases and V 0 bases, and 2 bases lay outside the gene matches. As DNA, the CDR3 is TGTGCCAGCAGCTTAGCGACAGGGAGTCAGCCCCAGCATTTT. It yields the protein CASSLATGSQPQHF. Complete variable domain (other parts from reference TRBV7-9 and TRBJ1-5): DTGVSQNPRHKITKRGQNVTFRCDPISEHNRLYWYRQTLGQGPEFLTYFQNEAQLEKSRLLSDRFSAERPKGSFSTLEIQRTEQGDSAMYLCASSLATGSQPQHFGDGTRLSIL.

The chain recombines TRBV13 with TRBJ1-3; D perhaps matches TRBD1 (6 bases). This CDR3 spans 15 amino acids. Trimming left V 5 bases short and J 2 bases short, with 13 bases between. Germline CDR1 reads PRHDT; CDR2 reads FYEKMQ (reference sequence). The CDR3 nucleotides read TGTGCCAGCAGCCTGGCAGGGGTAACTGGAAACACCATATATTTT. Translation: CASSLAGVTGNTIYF.

This chain joins TRBV27 and TRBJ1-2, with a weak D call TRBD1 (6 bases). The ends were cut back, 4 bases at V and 0 bases at J, with 6 bases in the middle. The CDR3 is 13 amino acids. Germline V lookup: CDR1 MNHEY, CDR2 SMNVEV (reference sequence). The CDR3 here is CASSSGANYGYTF. The CDR3 nucleotides are TGTGCCAGCAGTTCAGGGGCTAACTATGGCTACACCTTC.

This chain links TRBV6-6 with TRBJ1-1; 9 nucleotides line up with TRBD1. Trimming at V came to 6 bases and at J to 3 bases, leaving 11 bases not matched to a gene. Germline CDR1 and CDR2: MNHNY and SVGAGI (reference sequence). There are 16 residues in the CDR3. CDR3 residues: CASSYGTGRGDTEAFF. The CDR3 DNA is TGTGCCAGCAGCTATGGGACAGGGAGGGGGGACACTGAAGCTTTCTTT.

The V and J genes are TRBV18 and TRBJ2-7; the match to TRBD1 covers 9 bases. The CDR3 is 16 residues long. CDR1 is KGHSH, CDR2 LQKENI, per germline. The V and J ends lost 6 bases and 5 bases, in that order; junction bases with no gene match: 14. CDR3 amino acids: CASSLVKDRGRNEQYF. The CDR3 nucleotides are TGTGCCAGCTCCCTCGTAAAGGACAGGGGAAGGAACGAGCAGTACTTC.

The gene calls are TRBV2 and TRBJ1-1; 9 bases are a match to TRBD1. The CDR3 has 14 residues. From germline, CDR1 is SNHLY and CDR2 FYNNEI. V dropped 5 bases and J dropped 5; count of bases not matched to a gene: 6. The CDR3 DNA follows: TGTGCCAGCAGTCTACGGGACAGGGATACTGAAGCTTTCTTT. It is translated as CASSLRDRDTEAFF. The full variable domain, with the rest looked up from reference TRBV2 and TRBJ1-1, is EPEVTQTPSHQVTQMGQEVILRCVPISNHLYFYWYRQILGQKVEFLVSFYNNEISEKSEIFDDQFSVERPDGSNFTLKIRSTKLEDSAMYFCASSLRDRDTEAFFGQGTRLTVV.

The chain is built from TRBV9 and TRBJ2-7, with D perhaps TRBD2 (6 bases). The length of the CDR3 is 15 residues. The germline V gene encodes CDR1 SGDLS and CDR2 YYNGEE. Trimming left V 3 bases short and J 1 base short, with 14 bases between. The CDR3 nucleotides read TGTGCCAGCAGCGACGGGACTGATGATTCCTACGAGCAGTACTTC. Translated, it gives CASSDGTDDSYEQYF.

The CDR3 DNA sequence: TGTGCCAGCAGTTTGGGACCCTATGGCTACACCTTC. Translated, it gives CASSLGPYGYTF. The chain has TRBV6-5 and TRBJ1-2, with D possibly matching TRBD1 (5 bases). Per germline, CDR1 MNHEY and CDR2 SVGAGI. The CDR3 runs to 12 residues. V was clipped by 4 bases and J by 4 bases, with 7 bases between them.

CDR3 amino acids: CASSDRGSRTGELFF. CDR3 bases: TGTGCCAGCAGCGACCGGGGGTCTAGGACCGGGGAGCTGTTTTTT. The J gene is TRBJ2-2, the V gene TRBV6-1; maybe TRBD2 (6 bases). The CDR3 runs to 15 residues. V lost 6 bases and J lost 5, with 16 bases in between. In germline, CDR1 is MNHNS, CDR2 SASEGT.